Presented here are 29 T cell receptor beta chains from one specimen sequenced in a study of cytomegalovirus exposure and HLA in healthy donors. The PCR contained 60 Vbeta and 13 Jbeta primers. Data came from immunoSEQ multiplex PCR; TCRdb stores just in-frame clones and leaves some out. This sample has about 150,000 clones, with around 80% found just once. Source material: PBMCs. Receptors originate from a young man in good health and CMV-seropositive.

The rearrangement links TRBV5-1 to TRBJ2-7, with D perhaps TRBD1 (6 bases). The ends were cut back, 4 bases at V and 7 bases at J, with 18 bases in the middle. This CDR3 is built from 14 residues. Per germline, CDR1 SGHRS and CDR2 YFSETQ. The CDR3: CASSPDSSPWEQYF. CDR3 sequence (DNA): TGCGCCAGCAGCCCGGACAGTTCCCCCTGGGAGCAGTACTTC.

The chain combines TRBV5-1 with TRBJ1-5, with 7 positions matching TRBD1. There are 14 residues in the CDR3. The V gene's germline CDR1 is SGHRS and CDR2 YFSETQ. With 7 bases clipped from V and 4 bases from J, the junction kept 8 bases outside the gene matches. CDR3 region: CASRKTGPNQPQHF. The CDR3 DNA is TGCGCCAGCCGGAAGACAGGGCCAAATCAGCCCCAGCATTTT.

This chain uses TRBV30 with TRBJ2-1; 9 nucleotides line up with TRBD2. The germline gives CDR1 GTSNPN, CDR2 SVGIG (reference sequence). The CDR3 extends over 15 amino acids. J gave up 2 bases and V 4 bases, and 6 bases lay outside the gene matches. The CDR3 sequence is CAWKGAGGTYNEQFF. The CDR3 DNA reads as TGTGCCTGGAAGGGGGCGGGAGGGACCTACAATGAGCAGTTCTTC.

V and J are TRBV30 and TRBJ1-4; the D is unclear. Trimming took off 0 bases at V and 7 bases at J, with 9 bases between the two ends. This CDR3 comprises 13 residues. From germline, CDR1 is GTSNPN and CDR2 SVGIG (reference sequence). Here the CDR3 DNA reads TGTGCCTGGAGTGTTAGTGGTTTTGAAAAACTGTTTTTT. It encodes CAWSVSGFEKLFF. Filled out from reference TRBV30 and TRBJ1-4, the complete variable domain reads SQTIHQWPATLVQPVGSPLSLECTVEGTSNPNLYWYRQAAGRGLQLLFYSVGIGQISSEVPQNLSASRPQDRQFILSSKKLLLSDSGFYLCAWSVSGFEKLFFGSGTQLSVL.

The gene calls are TRBV7-9 and TRBJ1-6, with no clear D. CDR3 length: 12 residues. Germline CDR1 and CDR2: SEHNR and FQNEAQ (reference sequence). V was shortened by 2 bases and J by 11 bases, with 7 bases between the two germline ends. CDR3 DNA: TGTGCCAGCAGCTTACCGAGGGCACCCCTCCACTTT. Translating gives CASSLPRAPLHF.

This clone was detected only a few times. This CDR3 reads CASSLRSWAGAYNEQFF. CDR3 nucleotide sequence: TGTGCCAGCAGCTTAAGGAGTTGGGCAGGGGCCTACAATGAGCAGTTCTTC. The J gene is TRBJ2-1, the V gene TRBV7-6, with D perhaps matching TRBD1 (6 bases). The germline V gene encodes CDR1 SGHVS and CDR2 FNYEAQ. There are 17 residues in the CDR3. V lost 2 bases, J lost 2 bases, and 16 bases lay in between.

The chain is built from TRBV5-1 and TRBJ1-2; tentatively, D is TRBD1 (6 bases). Germline V lookup: CDR1 SGHRS, CDR2 YFSETQ. The CDR3 loop spans 13 amino acids. The germline V and J ends were trimmed by 6 bases and 0 bases, with 9 bases remaining between them. The CDR3 DNA follows: TGCGCCAGCAAGGACAGAGCTAACTATGGCTACACCTTC. Its protein is CASKDRANYGYTF.

V gene TRBV5-1 combines with J gene TRBJ2-1, with TRBD2 matching 8 bases. V shed 5 bases and J 2 bases; nucleotides not matched to a gene: 3. The germline V gene has CDR1 SGHRS and CDR2 YFSETQ. The CDR3 runs 14 residues. The DNA of the CDR3 is TGCGCCAGCAGGGCGGGAGGACCCTACAATGAGCAGTTCTTC. Translating it yields CASRAGGPYNEQFF.

The chain uses TRBV7-8 and TRBJ2-1; tentatively, D is TRBD1 (5 bases). Looked up from germline, CDR1 is SGHVS and CDR2 is FQNEAQ. The CDR3 length is 14 residues. V lost 1 base and J lost 10, with 14 bases in between. Here the CDR3 reads CASSLGEVGREQFF. The CDR3 DNA follows: TGTGCCAGCAGCTTAGGAGAGGTGGGGCGGGAGCAGTTCTTC.

The CDR3 here is CASSLTGTYGYTF. The CDR3 coding sequence is TGTGCCAGCAGCCTAACAGGGACCTATGGCTACACCTTC. This chain uses TRBV7-9 with TRBJ1-2; TRBD1 might be the D (6 bases). The germline CDR1 and CDR2 sequences are SEHNR and FQNEAQ (reference sequence). The CDR3 is made up of 13 amino acids. V was trimmed by 5 bases and J by 4 bases, leaving 11 bases between them.

There are a few counts of this clone. The chain has TRBV2 and TRBJ2-7, with 9 bases identical to TRBD1. Germline CDR1 SNHLY, CDR2 FYNNEI. The CDR3 sequence is 13 residues long. The ends lost 10 bases at V and 3 bases at J; junction bases unmatched: 7. Written as DNA, the CDR3 is TGTGCCATCACAGGGGGCATCGGCTACGAGCAGTACTTC. This gives the protein CAITGGIGYEQYF.

The chain is built from TRBV7-9 and TRBJ2-1, with 7 bases identical to TRBD1. Trimming took 4 bases from V and 6 from J; bases not matched to a gene: 12. This CDR3 is built from 16 residues. Germline CDR1 SEHNR, CDR2 FQNEAQ (reference sequence). This CDR3 reads CASSSPNDRQGNEQFF. The CDR3 coding sequence is TGTGCCAGCAGCTCCCCAAACGACAGACAGGGCAATGAGCAGTTCTTC.

Worth noting for this clone: An end of the junction does not agree with germline; a read error may underlie this. The chain couples TRBV13 to TRBJ2-3; 7 bases match TRBD2. Germline V lookup: CDR1 PRHDT, CDR2 FYEKMQ (reference sequence). The CDR3 covers 15 residues. CDR3 bases: TGTCCCAGCAGAGGGAGCGGGATTGAATCAGATACGCAGTATTTT. Its protein product is CPSRGSGIESDTQYF.

This clone has just a few counts. J is TRBJ2-3 and V is TRBV12-5, with D unresolved. This CDR3 spans 13 amino acids. From germline, CDR1 is LGHNT and CDR2 FRNRAP. Trimming took off 5 bases at V and 5 bases at J, with 11 bases between the two ends. CDR3: CASGLNHGDTQYF. CDR3 DNA: TGTGCTAGTGGTCTAAATCATGGAGATACGCAGTATTTT.

The J gene is TRBJ2-1, the V gene TRBV2, with 10 bases matching TRBD2. The CDR3 is 14 amino acids. CDR1 is SNHLY, CDR2 FYNNEI, per germline. V trimming: 11 bases; J trimming: 7 bases; junction bases outside the gene matches: 11. In DNA form, the CDR3 reads TGTGCCCGACAAAGACTAGCGGGCTCAAATGAGCAGTTCTTC. Protein: CARQRLAGSNEQFF. Looking up the rest from reference TRBV2 and TRBJ2-1 gives the full variable domain: EPEVTQTPSHQVTQMGQEVILRCVPISNHLYFYWYRQILGQKVEFLVSFYNNEISEKSEIFDDQFSVERPDGSNFTLKIRSTKLEDSAMYFCARQRLAGSNEQFFGPGTRLTVL.

This clone was counted between two and nine times. The chain is built from TRBV15 and TRBJ2-3, with no clear D. Between the trimmed V and J ends, which lost 0 bases and 6 bases, there was a span of 7 bases. CDR1 is LNHNV and CDR2 is YYDKDF in the germline V gene (reference sequence). This CDR3 spans 13 amino acids. DNA for the CDR3: TGTGCCACCAGCAGAGATGAGGTGGATACGCAGTATTTT. Amino acids: CATSRDEVDTQYF.

The J gene is TRBJ2-7, the V gene TRBV2; D is ambiguous. This CDR3 has 13 residues. V was cut by 6 bases and J by 0 bases, with 9 bases left in between. Germline lookup yields CDR1 SNHLY and CDR2 FYNNEI. The CDR3 nucleotides read TGTGCCAGCAGACCAGGTCCCTCCTACGAGCAGTACTTC. Translation gives CASRPGPSYEQYF.

V is TRBV6-1 and J is TRBJ2-7; the match to TRBD2 covers 13 bases. This CDR3 region has 16 residues. Germline V CDR1 and CDR2: MNHNS, SASEGT. With V trimmed by 3 bases and J by 11 bases, 13 bases remained unmatched. Here the CDR3 reads CASSDPSTSGRASKYF. CDR3 DNA: TGTGCCAGCAGTGACCCCAGTACTAGCGGGAGGGCCTCTAAGTACTTC.

Turning to this clone: A read error may account for a junction end that differs from germline. The chain uses TRBV7-3 and TRBJ2-7; D uncertain. This CDR3 contains 11 residues. Per the germline V gene, CDR1 is SGHTA and CDR2 is FQGTGA. In DNA form, the CDR3 reads TGTGCCAGCAGCCTTGGCCGCACGCAACGCTTC. Its protein product is CASSLGRTQRF.

This sequence joins TRBV5-4 and TRBJ2-3; TRBD2 agrees at 10 bases. Germline CDR1 SGHNT, CDR2 YYREEE (reference sequence). The CDR3 sequence is 15 residues long. J lost 4 bases, V lost 2 bases, and 4 bases had no gene match. CDR3 sequence reads: CASSFLAGVPDTQYF. The CDR3 DNA is TGTGCCAGCAGCTTTCTAGCGGGAGTACCAGATACGCAGTATTTT.

The chain uses TRBV27 and TRBJ2-1, with D maybe TRBD1 (6 bases). The CDR3 length is 15 residues. V lost 8 bases, J lost 5 bases, and 19 bases lay in between. Germline assignment: CDR1 MNHEY and CDR2 SMNVEV (reference sequence). The CDR3 is CASFPVSTGNNEQFF. CDR3 in DNA: TGTGCCAGCTTTCCCGTTTCCACAGGGAACAATGAGCAGTTCTTC.

V gene TRBV28 combines with J gene TRBJ1-1, with unresolved D. Trimming pared 3 bases from V and 1 base from J, leaving 12 bases between. Germline V lookup: CDR1 MDHEN, CDR2 SYDVKM. The CDR3 has 15 residues. The CDR3, as DNA: TGTGCCAGCAGTTTTTACGGACTCTCGAACACTGAAGCTTTCTTT. It specifies CASSFYGLSNTEAFF.

This chain connects TRBV6-5 to TRBJ2-5, with 9 bases matching TRBD1. Germline V lookup: CDR1 MNHEY, CDR2 SVGAGI. This CDR3 region has 13 residues. V was pared by 11 bases and J by 6 bases, with 10 bases of the junction left unmatched. The CDR3 spells CAVGTGWGKTQYF. DNA for the CDR3: TGTGCCGTGGGGACAGGGTGGGGGAAGACCCAGTACTTC.

The gene calls are TRBV27 and TRBJ1-5; 9 bases agree with TRBD1. The CDR3 has 15 amino acids. Trimming took 3 bases from V and 5 from J; bases not matched to a gene: 5. The germline V gene encodes CDR1 MNHEY and CDR2 SMNVEV (reference sequence). The CDR3 DNA follows: TGTGCCAGCAGTTTTAGGGACAGGGCGGATCAGCCCCAGCATTTT. Protein product: CASSFRDRADQPQHF.

The genes are TRBV6-5 and TRBJ2-3, with D perhaps matching TRBD2 (6 bases). Germline V gives CDR1 MNHEY, CDR2 SVGAGI. The V gene lost 0 bases and the J gene lost 4 bases, with 11 bases spanning the gap. The CDR3 covers 15 residues. CDR3 residues: CASSYSVGGADTQYF. The CDR3 coding sequence is TGTGCCAGCAGTTACTCGGTGGGAGGCGCAGATACGCAGTATTTT.

This clone was seen a few times. The gene calls are TRBV7-2 and TRBJ2-3, with 11 bases lining up with TRBD2. The CDR3 contains 14 residues. Germline V CDR1 and CDR2: SGHTA, FQGNSA. V gave up 10 bases and J gave up 2 bases; unmatched junction bases: 5. The CDR3 nucleotides read TGTGCCACGGGACTAGCGGACTACACAGATACGCAGTATTTT. Its protein is CATGLADYTDTQYF.

The chain couples TRBV6-5 to TRBJ1-1; 8 nucleotides match TRBD1. J was trimmed by 8 bases and V by 6 bases; bases with no gene match: 8. The CDR3 loop spans 13 amino acids. The germline gives CDR1 MNHEY, CDR2 SVGAGI. The CDR3 coding sequence is TGTGCCAGCAGCCCAGACAGGGGAAGAGAAGCTTTCTTT. It is translated as CASSPDRGREAFF.

The chain links TRBV2 to TRBJ2-2; 7 bases fit TRBD1. This CDR3 is built from 17 residues. J was trimmed by 1 base and V by 5 bases; bases with no gene match: 10. Germline CDR1 and CDR2: SNHLY and FYNNEI. In nucleotides, the CDR3 is TGTGCCAGCAGTTCCCCTGATCAGGGGGTGAACACCGGGGAGCTGTTTTTT. Protein product: CASSSPDQGVNTGELFF.

This chain uses TRBV7-2 with TRBJ2-7; D is unclear. Germline V gene lookup returns CDR1 SGHTA and CDR2 FQGNSA. The length of the CDR3 is 14 residues. V dropped 1 base and J dropped 3 bases, with 10 bases sitting between them. The CDR3 DNA reads TGTGCCAGCAGCTTAGAGGCGTCGGGCTACGAGCAGTACTTC. Amino acid sequence: CASSLEASGYEQYF.